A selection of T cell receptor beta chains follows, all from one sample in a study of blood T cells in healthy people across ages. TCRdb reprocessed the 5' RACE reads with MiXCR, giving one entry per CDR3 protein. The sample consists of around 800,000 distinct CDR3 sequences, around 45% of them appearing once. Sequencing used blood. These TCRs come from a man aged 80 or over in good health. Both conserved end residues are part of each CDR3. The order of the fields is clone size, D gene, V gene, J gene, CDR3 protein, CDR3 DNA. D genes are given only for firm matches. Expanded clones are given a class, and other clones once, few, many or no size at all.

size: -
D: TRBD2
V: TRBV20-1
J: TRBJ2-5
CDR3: CSGSSGLAKETQYF
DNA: TGCAGTGGTTCCTCGGGACTAGCAAAAGAGACCCAGTACTTC

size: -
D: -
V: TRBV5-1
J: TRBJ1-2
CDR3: CASSLERGLSYGYTF
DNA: TGCGCCAGCAGCTTGGAACGGGGTTTGAGCTATGGCTACACCTTC

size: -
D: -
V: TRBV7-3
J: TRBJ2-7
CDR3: CANSLTYGVGEQYF
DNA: TGTGCCAACAGCTTAACGTACGGAGTGGGAGAGCAGTACTTC

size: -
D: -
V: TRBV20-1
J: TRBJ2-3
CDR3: CSAIEPGSTTDTQYF
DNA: TGCAGTGCTATAGAACCCGGGAGTACCACAGATACGCAGTATTTT

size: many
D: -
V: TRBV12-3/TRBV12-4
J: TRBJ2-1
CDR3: CASSLSSFYNEQFF
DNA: TGTGCCAGCAGTCTAAGCTCGTTCTACAATGAGCAGTTCTTC

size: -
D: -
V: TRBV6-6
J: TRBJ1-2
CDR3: CASSNIASDGYTF
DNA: TGTGCCAGCAGCAACATAGCAAGCGATGGCTACACCTTC

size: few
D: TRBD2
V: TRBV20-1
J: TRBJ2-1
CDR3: CSADPWGLANDEQFF
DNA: TGCAGTGCGGACCCGTGGGGACTAGCGAACGATGAGCAGTTCTTC

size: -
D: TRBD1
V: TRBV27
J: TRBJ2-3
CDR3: CASSRLKPGTARTDTQYF
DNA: TGTGCCAGCAGTCGACTTAAACCTGGGACAGCCCGCACAGATACGCAGTATTTT

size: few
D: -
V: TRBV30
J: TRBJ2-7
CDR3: CAWSGQGGEQYF
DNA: TGTGCCTGGAGTGGCCAGGGGGGCGAGCAGTACTTC

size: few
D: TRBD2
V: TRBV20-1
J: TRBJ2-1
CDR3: CSASGLAGVVANEQFF
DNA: TGCAGTGCTAGTGGGCTAGCGGGAGTAGTGGCGAATGAGCAGTTCTTC

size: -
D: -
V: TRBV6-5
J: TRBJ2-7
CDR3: CASSRAGTVYEQYF
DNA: TGTGCCAGCAGTCGGGCAGGGACGGTCTACGAGCAGTACTTC

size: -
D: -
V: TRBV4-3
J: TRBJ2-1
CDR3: CASSQDLLDEQFF
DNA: TGCGCCAGCAGCCAAGATTTGCTCGATGAGCAGTTCTTC

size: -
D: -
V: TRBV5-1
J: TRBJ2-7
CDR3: CASSEGEEQYF
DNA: TGCGCCAGCAGCGAGGGGGAAGAGCAGTACTTC

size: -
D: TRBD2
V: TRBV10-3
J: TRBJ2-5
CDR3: CAVSESGLAGNYNEQYF
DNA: TGTGCCGTCAGTGAGTCGGGACTAGCGGGGAACTACAATGAGCAGTACTTC

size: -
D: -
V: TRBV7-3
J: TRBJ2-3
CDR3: CASSLSGQYTDTQYF
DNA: TGTGCCAGCAGCTTAAGTGGACAGTACACAGATACGCAGTATTTT

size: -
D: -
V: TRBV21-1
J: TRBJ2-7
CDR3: CASSILADEQYF
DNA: TGTGCCAGCAGCATACTAGCCGACGAGCAGTACTTC

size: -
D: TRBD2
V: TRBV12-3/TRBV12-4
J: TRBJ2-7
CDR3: CASSPLAGGGYEQYF
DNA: TGTGCCAGCAGTCCACTAGCGGGAGGGGGATACGAGCAGTACTTC

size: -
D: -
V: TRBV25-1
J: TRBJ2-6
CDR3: CASNSGANVLTF
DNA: TGTGCCAGCAACAGTGGGGCCAACGTCCTGACTTTC

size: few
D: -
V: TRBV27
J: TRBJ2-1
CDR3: CASSLFAGDEQFF
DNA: TGTGCCAGCAGTTTATTCGCGGGTGATGAGCAGTTCTTC